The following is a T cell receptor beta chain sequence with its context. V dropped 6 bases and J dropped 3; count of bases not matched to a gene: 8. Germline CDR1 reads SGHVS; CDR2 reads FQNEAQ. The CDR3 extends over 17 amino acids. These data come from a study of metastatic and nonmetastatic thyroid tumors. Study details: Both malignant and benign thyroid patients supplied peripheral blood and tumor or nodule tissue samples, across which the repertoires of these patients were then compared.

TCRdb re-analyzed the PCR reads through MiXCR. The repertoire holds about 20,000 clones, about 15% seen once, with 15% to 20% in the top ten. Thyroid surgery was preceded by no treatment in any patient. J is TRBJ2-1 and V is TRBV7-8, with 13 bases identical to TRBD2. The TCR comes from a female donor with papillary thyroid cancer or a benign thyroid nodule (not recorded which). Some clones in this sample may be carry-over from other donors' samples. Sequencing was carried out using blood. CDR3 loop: CASRFGTSGILYNEQFF. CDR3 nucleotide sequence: TGTGCCAGCAGATTCGGGACTAGCGGGATCCTCTACAATGAGCAGTTCTTC.